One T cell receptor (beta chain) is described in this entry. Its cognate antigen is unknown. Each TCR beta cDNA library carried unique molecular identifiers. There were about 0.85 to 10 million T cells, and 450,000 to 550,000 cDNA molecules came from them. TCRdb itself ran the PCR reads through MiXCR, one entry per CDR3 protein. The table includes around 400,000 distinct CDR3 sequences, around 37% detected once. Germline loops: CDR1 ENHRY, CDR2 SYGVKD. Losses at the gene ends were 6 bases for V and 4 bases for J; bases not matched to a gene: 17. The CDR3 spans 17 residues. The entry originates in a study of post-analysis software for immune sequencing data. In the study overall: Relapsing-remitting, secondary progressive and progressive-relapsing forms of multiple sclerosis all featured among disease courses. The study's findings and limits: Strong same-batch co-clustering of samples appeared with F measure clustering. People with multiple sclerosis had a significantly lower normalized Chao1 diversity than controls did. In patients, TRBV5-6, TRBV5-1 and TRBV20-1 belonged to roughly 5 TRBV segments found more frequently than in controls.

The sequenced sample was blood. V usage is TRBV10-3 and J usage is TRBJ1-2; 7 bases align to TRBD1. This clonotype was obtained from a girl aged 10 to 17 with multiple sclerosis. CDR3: CAISETPGGGRPYGYTF. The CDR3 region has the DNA TGTGCCATCAGCGAAACACCGGGAGGGGGCCGGCCCTATGGCTACACCTTC.